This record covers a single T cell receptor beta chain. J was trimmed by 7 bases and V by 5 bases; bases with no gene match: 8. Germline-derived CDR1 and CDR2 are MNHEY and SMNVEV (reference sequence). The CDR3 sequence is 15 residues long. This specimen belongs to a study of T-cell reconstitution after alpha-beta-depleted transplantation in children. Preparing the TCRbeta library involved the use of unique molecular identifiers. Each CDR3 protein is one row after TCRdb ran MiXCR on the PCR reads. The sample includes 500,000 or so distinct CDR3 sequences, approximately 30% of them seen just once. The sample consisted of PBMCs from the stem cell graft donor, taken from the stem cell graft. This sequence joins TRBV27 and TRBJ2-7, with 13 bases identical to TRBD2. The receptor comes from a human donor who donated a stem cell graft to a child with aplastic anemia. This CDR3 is CASSQLAGGPGEQYV. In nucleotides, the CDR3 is TGTGCCAGCAGTCAACTAGCGGGAGGGCCGGGTGAGCAGTACGTC.